The following is a T cell receptor beta chain sequence with its context. The antigen remains undetermined. This sample stems from a study of beta chain features in type 1 diabetes. Findings and limits, study-wide: Within each of all four CD4+ subsets, Type 1 diabetes patients had TCRB CDR3s that were moderately but significantly shorter.

Since all of the isolated RNA was reverse transcribed, expressed TCRB transcripts were what got sequenced. Measured with immunoSEQ multiplex PCR; TCRdb has only the in-frame clones, and not every one. The top ten clones hold 0.053% of a sample with around 240,000 clones, approximately 70% of them seen once. This CDR3 region has 14 residues. With 6 bases clipped from V and 15 bases from J, the junction kept 11 bases outside the gene matches. Germline values: CDR1 MDHEN, CDR2 SYDVKM. The chain carries TRBV28 and TRBJ2-1; 13 bases align to TRBD2. Sequencing input: naive CD4+ T cells from blood. The sequence derives from a man aged 25-45 years in good health. Written as DNA, the CDR3 is TGTGCCAGCAGCACCCAAGGACTAGCGGGAGTTCCGTTCTTC. This codes for CASSTQGLAGVPFF.